This passage covers 9 T cell receptor beta chains from one sample sequenced in a study of regulatory T cells in long-lasting Graves disease. Arm-PCR of CDR3 regions and iRepertoire HTBI primers were the basis on which TCR beta libraries were built. In TCRdb, the multiplex PCR reads were re-called with MiXCR into one record per CDR3 protein. The sample shows about 450,000 distinct CDR3 sequences, 14% of them seen only once. Indicated time point: newly diagnosed GD, antithyroid drugs for less than 3 months. With RNA extracted from PBMCs as input, the TCR library was made. A further study also used this sample, focusing on T cells in Graves' hyperthyroidism and ophthalmopathy.

The specimen comprised peripheral blood mononuclear cells (PBMCs), sampled at new diagnosis, from a patient treated with antithyroid drugs. The receptors come from a woman aged 50 to 60 with Graves disease.

This clonotype was observed many times. This chain connects TRBV20-1 to TRBJ2-5, with TRBD1 as a possible D gene (6 bases). Germline assignment: CDR1 DFQATT and CDR2 SNEGSKA (reference sequence). V was clipped by 1 base and J by 5 bases, with 8 bases between them. CDR3 length equals 12 residues. CDR3 sequence reads: CSARAQGETQYF. The CDR3 bases are TGCAGTGCTAGAGCCCAGGGGGAGACCCAGTACTTC.

With regard to this clonotype: A much larger clone is a single base away; this may be a read error. The chain uses TRBV11-1 and TRBJ2-5; D may be TRBD1 (6 bases). Germline CDR1 is SGHAT and CDR2 is FQDESV (reference sequence). The CDR3 consists of 16 residues. CDR3 protein: CASSLGHSPGQEAQYF. DNA of the CDR3: TGTGCCAGCAGCCTGGGACACTCCCCCGGGCAAGAGGCCCAGTACTTC.

This clonotype is a singleton in its sample. J is TRBJ1-1 and V is TRBV27; the D gene is possibly TRBD1 (5 bases). The germline V gene has CDR1 MNHEY and CDR2 SMNVEV (reference sequence). The V and J ends lost 6 bases and 5 bases respectively, with 13 bases between them. This CDR3 contains 13 residues. The CDR3 sequence is CASRTFGGTEAFF. CDR3 nucleotide sequence: TGTGCCAGCAGGACCTTTGGGGGAACTGAAGCTTTCTTT.

This sequence joins TRBV5-6 and TRBJ2-2; D is undetermined. The CDR3 is made up of 16 amino acids. The V end lost 0 bases, the J end lost 4 bases, and 13 bases lay between the germline ends. Germline CDR1 and CDR2: SGHDT and YYEEEE. The CDR3 DNA follows: TGTGCCAGCAGCTTGGCGCGGATACGTAGCACCGGGGAGCTGTTTTTT. This sequence encodes CASSLARIRSTGELFF. Filled out from reference TRBV5-6 and TRBJ2-2, the complete variable domain reads DAGVTQSPTHLIKTRGQQVTLRCSPKSGHDTVSWYQQALGQGPQFIFQYYEEEERQRGNFPDRFSGHQFPNYSSELNVNALLLGDSALYLCASSLARIRSTGELFFGEGSRLTVL.

Many counts were recorded for this clonotype. This chain uses TRBV6-1 with TRBJ2-7; possibly TRBD2 for D (6 bases). V gave up 4 bases and J gave up 2 bases, with 12 bases separating them. Germline V gene data show CDR1 as MNHNS and CDR2 as SASEGT. The CDR3 covers 14 residues. CDR3 amino acids: CASSVGGTPYEQYF. CDR3 nucleotides: TGTGCCAGCAGTGTAGGAGGGACCCCCTACGAGCAGTACTTC.

This clonotype has just a few counts. This sequence joins TRBV2 and TRBJ2-3; D ambiguous. The CDR3 consists of 12 residues. V was shortened by 7 bases and J by 6 bases, with 11 bases between the two germline ends. Germline V gene data show CDR1 as SNHLY and CDR2 as FYNNEI. CDR3 sequence: CASKGPGDTQYF. Here the CDR3 DNA reads TGTGCCAGCAAAGGGCCTGGGGATACGCAGTATTTT.

This clonotype was recorded at least ten times. DNA of the CDR3: TGTGCCAGCAGCGGGACAGGGGGGGCCTACGAGCAGTACTTC. This codes for CASSGTGGAYEQYF. The chain combines TRBV13 with TRBJ2-7; 11 bases are a match to TRBD1. This CDR3 is built from 14 residues. After removal of 5 bases from V and 2 bases from J, the junction contained 2 bases not matched to a gene. Germline V gene sequence: CDR1 PRHDT, CDR2 FYEKMQ (reference sequence).

This clonotype was counted ten times or more. V is TRBV18 and J is TRBJ1-1; 11 bases align to TRBD1. This CDR3 has 16 residues. Germline lookup yields CDR1 KGHSH and CDR2 LQKENI. J was trimmed by 1 base and V by 4 bases; bases with no gene match: 5. The CDR3 spells CASSRTGGAGNTEAFF. The DNA of the CDR3 is TGTGCCAGCTCACGGACAGGGGGCGCGGGGAACACTGAAGCTTTCTTT.

This chain joins TRBV27 and TRBJ2-4; D is possibly TRBD1 or TRBD2 (6 bases each). This CDR3 comprises 15 residues. CDR1 and CDR2 from the germline V gene are MNHEY and SMNVEV (reference sequence). V lost 2 bases and J lost 5, with 13 bases in between. The CDR3 here is CASSLRGQGQNIQYF. The DNA of the CDR3 is TGTGCCAGCAGTTTACGGGGGCAGGGGCAAAACATTCAGTACTTC.